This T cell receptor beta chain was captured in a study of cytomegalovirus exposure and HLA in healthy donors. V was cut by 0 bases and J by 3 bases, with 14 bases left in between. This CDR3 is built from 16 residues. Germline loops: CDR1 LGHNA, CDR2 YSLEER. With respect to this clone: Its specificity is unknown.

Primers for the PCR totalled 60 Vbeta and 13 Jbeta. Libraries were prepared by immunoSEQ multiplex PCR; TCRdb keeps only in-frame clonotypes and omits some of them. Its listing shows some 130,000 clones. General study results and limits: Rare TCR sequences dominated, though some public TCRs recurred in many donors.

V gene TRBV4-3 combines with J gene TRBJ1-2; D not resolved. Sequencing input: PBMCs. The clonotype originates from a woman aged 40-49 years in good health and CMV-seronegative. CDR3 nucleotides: TGCGCCAGCAGCCAAGATCCAATGGGAGAAGACTATGGCTACACCTTC. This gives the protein CASSQDPMGEDYGYTF.